This T cell receptor beta chain was recovered during a study of cytomegalovirus exposure and HLA in healthy donors. Study-wide findings and caveats: Previous analysis showed most TCR beta V segments were productive about 90% or about 30% of the time.

Of note for this clone: Its antigen is currently unknown.

The germline CDR1 and CDR2 sequences are LGHNA and YSLEER. The CDR3 has 18 amino acids. V lost 0 bases, J lost 3 bases, and 19 bases lay in between. This PCR relied on a set of 60 Vbeta primers and 13 Jbeta primers. Measured with immunoSEQ multiplex PCR; TCRdb has only the in-frame clones, and not every one. Of about 130,000 clones in the sample, 65% to 80% were seen once. The origin of this receptor is a middle-aged man in good health and CMV-seronegative. The sample taken for sequencing was PBMCs. The chain joins TRBV4-3 to TRBJ2-3; a weak D match, TRBD2 (5 bases). CDR3 in DNA: TGCGCCAGCAGCCAAGAGATTCGGGGTGTGTTTGGGACAGATACGCAGTATTTT. It is translated as CASSQEIRGVFGTDTQYF.